Below, one T cell receptor (beta chain) is given with its context. Its antigen is still unknown. The entry originates in a study of T cells after yellow fever vaccination. Findings and caveats of the study: Subsequent to the booster, the majority of primary-vaccination clones reappeared (96% CD4, around 85% CD8).

The V gene end was trimmed by 2 bases and the J gene end by 5 bases; junction bases not matched to a gene: 2. The CDR3 spans 13 residues. Looked up from germline, CDR1 is ENHRY and CDR2 is SYGVKD. TCRdb re-called the 5' RACE reads through MiXCR, storing one row per CDR3 protein. The data show hundreds of thousands of distinct CDR3 sequences, under 14% seen once. This specimen was PBMCs, taken on the day of the first yellow fever vaccination. The genes are TRBV10-3 and TRBJ2-7; 8 bases fit TRBD2. The receptor was isolated from a young man who received the YFV17D yellow fever vaccine. The CDR3 is CAISEREGNEQYF. CDR3 sequence (DNA): TGTGCCATCAGTGAGCGGGAGGGGAACGAGCAGTACTTC.